The 20 T cell receptor beta chains below come from one sample, sequenced in a study of blood T cell repertoires in COVID-19. The assay was immunoSEQ multiplex PCR, and TCRdb's table has in-frame clones only and misses some. The sample consists of just over 300,000 clones, 90% of them appearing once. Sample: PBMCs or T cells enriched from blood (not recorded which). All receptors derive from a young woman with acute COVID-19.

V is TRBV29-1 and J is TRBJ2-5; possible D gene TRBD2, 6 bases. Looked up from germline, CDR1 is SQVTM and CDR2 is ANQGSEA. The length of the CDR3 is 12 residues. Deletions cut 4 bases from V and 6 bases from J, with 12 bases between. This CDR3 reads CSVGGEGKTQYF. DNA for the CDR3: TGCAGCGTTGGGGGGGAAGGGAAGACCCAGTACTTC.

This chain connects TRBV30 to TRBJ1-3, with 7 bases that match TRBD1. After removal of 5 bases from V and 2 bases from J, the junction contained 3 bases not matched to a gene. Germline lookup yields CDR1 GTSNPN and CDR2 SVGIG (reference sequence). CDR3 length: 13 residues. The CDR3 spells CAWVQGPGNTIYF. As DNA, the CDR3 is TGTGCCTGGGTACAGGGGCCTGGAAACACCATATATTTT.

The genes are TRBV6-5 and TRBJ2-7; D not resolved. The V gene's germline CDR1 is MNHEY and CDR2 SVGAGI. The CDR3 consists of 15 residues. V was cut by 0 bases and J by 0 bases, with 9 bases left in between. CDR3 in DNA: TGTGCCAGCAGTTACTCGGGCGCGAACTCCTACGAGCAGTACTTC. Residues: CASSYSGANSYEQYF.

This clone was seen a single time. The CDR3 sequence: CAWSRDRGAEAFF. In DNA form, the CDR3 reads TGTGCCTGGAGTAGGGACAGGGGGGCTGAAGCTTTCTTT. The chain links TRBV30 to TRBJ1-1; 11 bases agree with TRBD1. The V and J ends lost 2 bases and 6 bases, in that order; junction bases with no gene match: 2. Germline CDR1 is GTSNPN and CDR2 is SVGIG (reference sequence). The length of the CDR3 is 13 residues.

At least ten counts were recorded for this clone. The chain couples TRBV27 to TRBJ2-7; no clear D gene. Deletions cut 3 bases from V and 1 base from J, with 10 bases between. The CDR3 spans 14 residues. CDR1 MNHEY and CDR2 SMNVEV come from the germline V gene (reference sequence). The CDR3 DNA follows: TGTGCCAGCAGTTTGGCTCCCAGGTCCTACGAGCAGTACTTC. This encodes CASSLAPRSYEQYF.

In nucleotides, the CDR3 is TGCAGTGCTTCTACTAGCTATGAGCAGTTCTTC. Translating it yields CSASTSYEQFF. The chain employs TRBV20-1 and TRBJ2-1; the D gene is possibly TRBD2 (6 bases). This CDR3 comprises 11 residues. V gave up 5 bases and J gave up 8 bases, with 10 bases separating them. Germline CDR1 DFQATT, CDR2 SNEGSKA (reference sequence).

The chain couples TRBV27 to TRBJ1-5; a possible D gene is TRBD1 (5 bases). Germline V lookup: CDR1 MNHEY, CDR2 SMNVEV (reference sequence). The CDR3 sequence is 13 residues long. The V gene lost 5 bases and the J gene lost 5 bases, with 10 bases spanning the gap. CDR3 residues: CASSMRGYQPQHF. In DNA form, the CDR3 reads TGTGCCAGCAGTATGCGGGGGTATCAGCCCCAGCATTTT.

This clone appeared once. The rearrangement joins TRBV2 to TRBJ2-7; 7 bases match TRBD2. Germline V gene sequence: CDR1 SNHLY, CDR2 FYNNEI. Losses at the gene ends were 2 bases for V and 2 bases for J; bases not matched to a gene: 3. The CDR3 spans 14 residues. CDR3 DNA: TGTGCCAGCAGTGAATGGGAGGGACCCTACGAGCAGTACTTC. The encoded protein is CASSEWEGPYEQYF.

This clone was found once. V and J are TRBV18 and TRBJ2-7; TRBD2 aligns across 11 bases. Germline CDR1 and CDR2: KGHSH and LQKENI. CDR3 size: 16 residues. V was clipped by 3 bases and J by 2 bases; unmatched bases: 6. The CDR3 bases are TGTGCCAGCTCACCTACAGGGACTAGCGGAGCCTACGAGCAGTACTTC. Protein: CASSPTGTSGAYEQYF.

The chain employs TRBV5-4 and TRBJ2-3; 8 bases fit TRBD2. Per germline, CDR1 SGHNT and CDR2 YYREEE (reference sequence). The V segment lost 4 bases and the J segment 0 bases; nucleotides outside the gene matches: 13. The CDR3 extends over 18 amino acids. Here the CDR3 DNA reads TGTGCCAGCAGCCACCGCCGGATAGCGGGGACTAGCACAGATACGCAGTATTTT. Amino acid sequence: CASSHRRIAGTSTDTQYF.

The chain joins TRBV6-5 to TRBJ2-7, with D unresolved. V was clipped by 6 bases and J by 2 bases, with 14 bases between them. CDR1 MNHEY and CDR2 SVGAGI come from the germline V gene. The CDR3 is 14 residues long. The CDR3 reads CASRVARPPYEQYF. Written as DNA, the CDR3 is TGTGCCAGCAGGGTGGCTAGGCCACCCTACGAGCAGTACTTC.

This chain uses TRBV19 with TRBJ2-1, with 11 bases matching TRBD2. CDR1 is LNHDA and CDR2 is SQIVND in the germline V gene (reference sequence). The CDR3 has 17 residues. The junction had 6 bases not matched to a gene; V was cut back by 5 bases and J by 0 bases. CDR3 DNA: TGTGCCAGTAGTGCTACTAGCGGGAGAGACTCCTACAATGAGCAGTTCTTC. Translated, it gives CASSATSGRDSYNEQFF.

This clone was seen only a few times. V and J are TRBV3-1 (or the pseudogene TRBV3-2) and TRBJ2-7; unclear D gene. CDR1 and CDR2 from the germline V gene are LGHDT and YNNKEL (reference sequence). Trimming pared 1 base from V and 2 bases from J, leaving 9 bases between. The CDR3 runs to 14 residues. CDR3 sequence: CASSQVFATYEQYF. Here the CDR3 DNA reads TGTGCCAGCAGCCAAGTTTTTGCGACCTACGAGCAGTACTTC.

This rearrangement joins TRBV9 to TRBJ2-2; 7 positions agree with TRBD2. The CDR3 has 18 residues. V lost 3 bases and J lost 0; bases outside the gene matches: 11. Germline-derived CDR1 and CDR2 are SGDLS and YYNGEE. CDR3 sequence reads: CASSARSRGSSNTGELFF. CDR3 nucleotide sequence: TGTGCCAGCAGCGCTCGGTCTCGCGGGAGTTCGAACACCGGGGAGCTGTTTTTT.

The genes are TRBV29-1 and TRBJ2-3; 7 bases agree with TRBD2. Germline assignment: CDR1 SQVTM and CDR2 ANQGSEA. Germline trimming cut 3 bases from V and 1 base from J; bases unmatched to any gene: 4. This CDR3 has 14 residues. The DNA of the CDR3 is TGCAGCGTTGATAAGGGAGGGGGCACAGATACGCAGTATTTT. Amino acids: CSVDKGGGTDTQYF.

This clone has only a few counts. CDR3 bases: TGCGCCAGCAGCGCCCTACAGGGGTCTGGGGCCAACGTCCTGACTTTC. Amino acid sequence: CASSALQGSGANVLTF. The V call is TRBV5-1, the J call TRBJ2-6, with TRBD1 identical over 7 bases. This CDR3 comprises 16 residues. The V gene end was trimmed by 4 bases and the J gene end by 1 base; junction bases not matched to a gene: 5. Per germline, CDR1 SGHRS and CDR2 YFSETQ.

The gene calls are TRBV29-1 and TRBJ2-1; 12 bases are shared with TRBD2. Per germline, CDR1 SQVTM and CDR2 ANQGSEA. The V segment lost 7 bases and the J segment 0 bases; nucleotides outside the gene matches: 7. This CDR3 has 16 residues. In DNA, the CDR3 is TGCAGCGCCCCGGGACTAGCGGGTGTCTCCTACAATGAGCAGTTCTTC. It specifies CSAPGLAGVSYNEQFF.

This chain joins TRBV6-5 and TRBJ1-2; D remains ambiguous. The length of the CDR3 is 15 residues. Looked up from germline, CDR1 is MNHEY and CDR2 is SVGAGI. Trimming removed 0 bases at V and 3 bases at J, with 11 bases between. The CDR3 loop is CASSYSRASDYGYTF. Written as DNA, the CDR3 is TGTGCCAGCAGTTACTCGAGGGCCAGCGACTATGGCTACACCTTC.

The gene calls are TRBV3-1 (or the pseudogene TRBV3-2) and TRBJ2-7; D may be TRBD1 (5 bases). In germline, CDR1 is LGHDT, CDR2 YNNKEL (reference sequence). The CDR3 loop spans 14 amino acids. V was clipped by 0 bases and J by 2 bases, with 8 bases between them. The CDR3 spells CASSQDGAAYEQYF. DNA of the CDR3: TGTGCCAGCAGCCAAGATGGGGCAGCCTACGAGCAGTACTTC.

The rearrangement joins TRBV29-1 to TRBJ2-7; D is perhaps TRBD1 (5 bases). This CDR3 spans 16 amino acids. V lost 2 bases and J 0 bases, leaving 17 bases between the germline ends. Germline V gene lookup returns CDR1 SQVTM and CDR2 ANQGSEA. The CDR3 spells CSVEMYGQGISYEQYF. CDR3 sequence (DNA): TGCAGCGTTGAAATGTACGGACAAGGGATCTCCTACGAGCAGTACTTC.